This T cell receptor beta chain was captured by sequencing in a study of blood T cell repertoires in COVID-19. About the study: The United States, Italy and Spain provided the acute and convalescent COVID-19 samples. Nucleic acid was either cDNA or gDNA, and it came from T cells, B-cell-depleted T cells, or PBMCs.

CDR1 and CDR2 (germline): SGDLS, YYNGEE. The CDR3 extends over 15 amino acids. Trimming stripped 0 bases from V and 5 bases from J, with 15 bases between. Ten or more counts support this clone. Original data processing: For nucleated cells, counts were estimated from reference gene primer amplification. Using immunoSEQ multiplex PCR, the repertoire was profiled, and TCRdb retains in-frame clones only, with some absent. V and J calls and clone size are those listed in that table; D and trimming were worked out from the DNA. The sample lists roughly 230,000 clones, just under 85% occurring once. This chain joins TRBV9 and TRBJ2-7; D gene unclear. Sequencing input: peripheral blood. This TCR came from a man in his fifties or sixties with acute or convalescent COVID-19. CDR3 residues: CASSVAPVAVNEQYF. The DNA of the CDR3 is TGTGCCAGCAGCGTAGCTCCCGTGGCAGTGAACGAGCAGTACTTC.